Sequencing of this T cell receptor beta chain was carried out in a study of cytomegalovirus exposure and HLA in healthy donors. Study in general: Some 85 million unique TCRs, all from HLA-typed donors, were included in an early release of the data.

This clone was recorded a few times. Primers: 60 Vbeta forward and 13 Jbeta reverse. TCRdb's table, derived via immunoSEQ multiplex PCR, lists solely in-frame clones and lacks some. The sample holds around 130,000 clones, roughly 9% seen once. The CDR3 length is 13 residues. J was trimmed by 4 bases and V by 3 bases; bases with no gene match: 2. Germline V gene lookup returns CDR1 LNHDA and CDR2 SQIVND (reference sequence). The sample comprised PBMCs. J is TRBJ1-1 and V is TRBV19, with 7 bases that match TRBD1. The receptor was derived from a woman aged 40 to 55 in good health and CMV-seropositive. In DNA, the CDR3 is TGTGCCAGTAGTATGCGGGACAGCACTGAAGCTTTCTTT. Protein product: CASSMRDSTEAFF.